The 23 T cell receptor beta chains below come from one sample, sequenced in a study of T-cell memory formation after mild COVID-19. TCRdb reanalysed the 5' RACE reads using MiXCR and keeps one entry per CDR3 protein. The data show around 340,000 distinct CDR3 sequences, with over 10% seen just once and over 20% held by the top ten. Sequencing was done on a sample of PBMCs or a T cell subset sorted from them (not recorded which). The origin of the receptors is a man in his late teens or twenties who had mild COVID-19 (a few samples of this study predate the infection). Cell type and time point are not known.

The chain recombines TRBV5-1 with TRBJ2-5; 8 nucleotides align to TRBD2. Germline trimming cut 0 bases from V and 1 base from J; bases unmatched to any gene: 8. Germline assignment: CDR1 SGHRS and CDR2 YFSETQ. The CDR3 contains 17 residues. The CDR3 protein is CASSLEGLGWGQETQYF. The DNA for the CDR3 is TGCGCCAGCAGCTTGGAGGGACTAGGATGGGGCCAAGAGACCCAGTACTTC.

This clonotype was seen a handful of times. The rearrangement uses TRBV4-3 and TRBJ2-2; D is uncertain. The CDR3 is made up of 13 amino acids. V dropped 1 base and J dropped 6 bases, with 6 bases sitting between them. Germline V lookup: CDR1 LGHNA, CDR2 YSLEER. This CDR3 is CASSQGDSGELFF. The DNA for the CDR3 is TGCGCCAGCAGCCAAGGGGATTCCGGGGAGCTGTTTTTT.

This clonotype came up a few times. This chain connects TRBV2 to TRBJ2-3; TRBD2 matches at 8 bases. This CDR3 contains 15 residues. Losses at the gene ends were 3 bases for V and 4 bases for J; bases not matched to a gene: 6. The germline V gene has CDR1 SNHLY and CDR2 FYNNEI. The CDR3 DNA reads as TGTGCCAGCAGTGATAACGGGGGGGCAGCAGATACGCAGTATTTT. As protein: CASSDNGGAADTQYF. The entire variable domain, with the rest obtained from reference TRBV2 and TRBJ2-3, is as follows: EPEVTQTPSHQVTQMGQEVILRCVPISNHLYFYWYRQILGQKVEFLVSFYNNEISEKSEIFDDQFSVERPDGSNFTLKIRSTKLEDSAMYFCASSDNGGAADTQYFGPGTRLTVL.

J is TRBJ2-3 and V is TRBV5-1, with a possible D match to TRBD2 (6 bases). The CDR3 runs 13 residues. Germline V lookup: CDR1 SGHRS, CDR2 YFSETQ. V lost 4 bases, J lost 6 bases, and 12 bases lay in between. The CDR3 reads CASSDLRGDTQYF. The CDR3, as DNA: TGCGCCAGCAGCGACCTCCGGGGGGATACGCAGTATTTT.

V gene TRBV6-2 or TRBV6-3 combines with J gene TRBJ2-3; D is unresolved. Trimming removed 2 bases at V and 0 bases at J, with 12 bases between. CDR3 length: 16 residues. The germline V gene encodes CDR1 MNHEY and CDR2 SVGEGT. The CDR3 DNA reads TGTGCCAGCAGTTACGAGCCAGGAAGGAGCACAGATACGCAGTATTTT. It is translated as CASSYEPGRSTDTQYF.

V is TRBV18 and J is TRBJ1-6; D perhaps matches TRBD1 (6 bases). The CDR3 spans 14 residues. V lost 0 bases, J lost 10 bases, and 10 bases lay in between. Germline CDR1 reads KGHSH; CDR2 reads LQKENI. The DNA for the CDR3 is TGTGCCAGCTCACCACCGGGGGGCGAGTCACCCCTCCACTTT. It is translated as CASSPPGGESPLHF.

J is TRBJ1-1 and V is TRBV28, with D unresolved. The length of the CDR3 is 12 residues. From germline, CDR1 is MDHEN and CDR2 SYDVKM. Trimming left V 6 bases short and J 11 bases short, with 16 bases between. CDR3 sequence: CASRRYEAGAFF. The CDR3 DNA reads as TGTGCCAGCAGGCGCTACGAGGCTGGGGCTTTCTTT.

The V call is TRBV21-1, the J call TRBJ2-1; whether TRBD1, the table's D call, matches the DNA was not checked. TRBV21-1 is a documented pseudogene. This CDR3 has 12 residues. The CDR3 DNA follows: TGTGCCAATGCGACAGGGTGGAATGAGCAGTTCTTC. Encoded protein: CANATGWNEQFF.

This chain connects TRBV7-2 to TRBJ2-5; the D gene is possibly TRBD2 (7 bases). Trimming took off 1 base at V and 5 bases at J, with 14 bases between the two ends. The germline CDR1 and CDR2 sequences are SGHTA and FQGNSA. There are 15 residues in the CDR3. CDR3 residues: CASSLVAGASETQYF. The CDR3 DNA reads as TGTGCCAGCAGCTTAGTGGCGGGGGCATCGGAGACCCAGTACTTC.

In its sample, this clonotype was seen once. The V call is TRBV3-1, the J call TRBJ2-5, with D possibly called TRBD1 or TRBD2 (5 bases each). Germline CDR1 reads LGHDT; CDR2 reads YNNKEL (reference sequence). The CDR3 covers 15 residues. Trimming removed 5 bases at V and 4 bases at J, with 17 bases between. Here the CDR3 DNA reads TGTGCCAGCAGCGCCTGGGACCTCGAGGGAGAGACCCAGTACTTC. Translation: CASSAWDLEGETQYF.

This clonotype showed up just a few times. V and J are TRBV9 and TRBJ2-5, with D perhaps matching TRBD1 or TRBD2 (5 bases each). The V end was cut by 4 bases, the J end by 3 bases, with 16 bases between. Germline values: CDR1 SGDLS, CDR2 YYNGEE. This CDR3 spans 15 amino acids. The CDR3 nucleotides read TGTGCCAGCAGCAGAGGGGATATCAGAGAAGAGACCCAGTACTTC. It codes for CASSRGDIREETQYF.

Only a few counts were recorded for this clonotype. The chain is built from TRBV2 and TRBJ2-1, with unresolved D. The germline gives CDR1 SNHLY, CDR2 FYNNEI. The ends were cut back, 7 bases at V and 3 bases at J, with 10 bases in the middle. The CDR3 runs 13 residues. This CDR3 is CASKSGNYNEQFF. CDR3 in DNA: TGTGCCAGCAAGTCTGGGAACTACAATGAGCAGTTCTTC.

A few counts support this clonotype. The rearrangement links TRBV15 to TRBJ1-2; D is possibly TRBD1 (5 bases). V lost 3 bases to trimming and J lost 8 bases, with 10 bases between them. The CDR3 contains 12 residues. Germline CDR1 reads LNHNV; CDR2 reads YYDKDF (reference sequence). CDR3 sequence: CATSRGGDGYTF. CDR3 in DNA: TGTGCCACCAGCAGGGGAGGGGACGGCTACACCTTC.

V and J are TRBV7-2 and TRBJ1-6; TRBD1 matches at 11 bases. Germline V gene sequence: CDR1 SGHTA, CDR2 FQGNSA. V lost 1 base and J lost 13; bases outside the gene matches: 6. The CDR3 consists of 15 residues. The CDR3 DNA reads as TGTGCCAGCAGCTTAGTGGGGACAGGGGGAATCCCCCTCCACTTT. Protein sequence: CASSLVGTGGIPLHF. The entire variable domain, with the rest obtained from reference TRBV7-2 and TRBJ1-6, is as follows: GAGVSQSPSNKVTEKGKDVELRCDPISGHTALYWYRQSLGQGLEFLIYFQGNSAPDKSGLPSDRFSAERTGGSVSTLTIQRTQQEDSAVYLCASSLVGTGGIPLHFGNGTRLTVT.

This clonotype appeared a few times. The V and J genes are TRBV12-3 or TRBV12-4 and TRBJ1-1; TRBD1 is a possible D gene (5 bases). The CDR3 totals 11 residues. V was shortened by 6 bases and J by 9 bases, with 11 bases between the two germline ends. The CDR3 sequence is CASRFDSQAFF. CDR3 coding DNA: TGTGCCAGCAGGTTTGACAGTCAAGCTTTCTTT.

The V and J genes are TRBV6-5 and TRBJ1-2; D remains ambiguous. The V gene's germline CDR1 is MNHEY and CDR2 SVGAGI. This CDR3 is built from 16 residues. The V end lost 5 bases, the J end lost 4 bases, and 20 bases lay between the germline ends. The CDR3 region is CASSGENPNLGYGYTF. The CDR3 DNA reads TGTGCCAGCAGTGGGGAGAACCCCAATCTAGGCTATGGCTACACCTTC.

This clonotype was counted between two and nine times. The chain joins TRBV6-1 to TRBJ2-1; TRBD2 might be the D (7 bases). V lost 11 bases, J lost 3 bases, and 17 bases lay in between. Germline V CDR1 and CDR2: MNHNS, SASEGT. The CDR3 is made up of 14 amino acids. The DNA for the CDR3 is TGTGCCGGGGGGGGCAGGGCAAACTACAATGAGCAGTTCTTC. Amino acids: CAGGGRANYNEQFF.

The chain combines TRBV4-3 with TRBJ1-1; 7 bases map to TRBD1. Germline CDR1 is LGHNA and CDR2 is YSLEER. This CDR3 is 15 amino acids long. J lost 5 bases, V lost 0 bases, and 6 bases had no gene match. Here the CDR3 DNA reads TGCGCCAGCAGCCAAGATCTCAGGGGGTGGACTGAAGCTTTCTTT. This encodes CASSQDLRGWTEAFF.

The rearrangement joins TRBV20-1 to TRBJ1-5, with unresolved D. Germline CDR1 is DFQATT and CDR2 is SNEGSKA (reference sequence). The CDR3 contains 17 residues. With 0 bases removed from V and 0 bases from J, the gap between germline ends came to 15 bases. The CDR3 nucleotides read TGCAGTGCTAGAGATCCGGAGCAAGGCGGTAGCAATCAGCCCCAGCATTTT. As protein: CSARDPEQGGSNQPQHF.

Only a few counts were recorded for this clonotype. The chain links TRBV29-1 to TRBJ2-7; 15 bases are a match to TRBD2. Germline-derived CDR1 and CDR2 are SQVTM and ANQGSEA. The CDR3 length is 14 residues. The junction had 6 bases not matched to a gene; V was cut back by 6 bases and J by 6 bases. The CDR3 sequence: CSVRTSGGASEQYV. The CDR3, as DNA: TGCAGCGTCCGGACTAGCGGGGGGGCAAGCGAGCAGTACGTC.

This clonotype was counted many times. The CDR3 protein is CASSFAGTGSLGGYTF. CDR3 DNA: TGCGCCAGCAGCTTCGCCGGGACAGGGAGTTTGGGTGGCTACACCTTC. This chain joins TRBV5-1 and TRBJ1-2; 9 bases agree with TRBD1. Per the germline V gene, CDR1 is SGHRS and CDR2 is YFSETQ. Losses at the gene ends were 2 bases for V and 7 bases for J; bases not matched to a gene: 12. The CDR3 has 16 residues.

The chain is built from TRBV4-1 and TRBJ2-3, with D hard to call. The CDR3 extends over 16 amino acids. Per germline, CDR1 MGHRA and CDR2 YSYEKL. The germline V and J ends were trimmed by 0 bases and 0 bases, with 10 bases remaining between them. The CDR3 reads CASSQESPPSTDTQYF. The CDR3 DNA reads as TGCGCCAGCAGCCAAGAGTCCCCACCCAGCACAGATACGCAGTATTTT.

The J gene is TRBJ2-3, the V gene TRBV10-3, with D possibly being TRBD1 or TRBD2 (6 bases each). V was clipped by 10 bases and J by 1 base, with 15 bases between them. Germline V gene lookup returns CDR1 ENHRY and CDR2 SYGVKD. This CDR3 is 14 amino acids long. In nucleotides, the CDR3 is TGTGCCACGGGGGCCGCGGGGCGCACAGATACGCAGTATTTT. This translates into CATGAAGRTDTQYF.